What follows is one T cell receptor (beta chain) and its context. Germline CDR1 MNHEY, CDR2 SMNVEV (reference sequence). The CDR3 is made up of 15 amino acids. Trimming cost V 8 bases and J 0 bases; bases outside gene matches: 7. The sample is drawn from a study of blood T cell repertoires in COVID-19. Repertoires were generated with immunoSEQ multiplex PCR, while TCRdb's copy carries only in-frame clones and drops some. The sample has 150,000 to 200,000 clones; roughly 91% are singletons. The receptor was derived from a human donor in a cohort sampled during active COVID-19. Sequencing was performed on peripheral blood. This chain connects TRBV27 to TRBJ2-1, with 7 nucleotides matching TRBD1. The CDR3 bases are TGTGCCAGCGAGGCCAGGGGGAGCTCCTACAATGAGCAGTTCTTC. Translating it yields CASEARGSSYNEQFF.